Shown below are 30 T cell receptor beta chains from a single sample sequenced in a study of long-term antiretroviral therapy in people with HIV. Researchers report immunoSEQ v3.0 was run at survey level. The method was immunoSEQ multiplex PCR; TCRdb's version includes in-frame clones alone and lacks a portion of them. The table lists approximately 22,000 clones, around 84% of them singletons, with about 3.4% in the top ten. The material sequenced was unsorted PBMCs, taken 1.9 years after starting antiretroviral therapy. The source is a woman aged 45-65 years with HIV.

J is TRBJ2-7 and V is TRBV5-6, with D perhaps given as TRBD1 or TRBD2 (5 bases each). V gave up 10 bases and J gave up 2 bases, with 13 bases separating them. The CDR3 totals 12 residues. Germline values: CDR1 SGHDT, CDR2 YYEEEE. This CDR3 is CAAGPGPYEQYF. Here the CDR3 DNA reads TGTGCCGCTGGCCCGGGACCCTACGAGCAGTACTTC.

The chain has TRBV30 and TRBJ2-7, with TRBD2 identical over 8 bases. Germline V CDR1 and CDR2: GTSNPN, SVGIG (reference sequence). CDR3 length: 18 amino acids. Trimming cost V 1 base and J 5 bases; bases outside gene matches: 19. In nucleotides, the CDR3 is TGTGCCTGGAGTGGGGACATGGACAAACCAGGCGGGGGGCACGAGCAGTACTTC. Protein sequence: CAWSGDMDKPGGGHEQYF.

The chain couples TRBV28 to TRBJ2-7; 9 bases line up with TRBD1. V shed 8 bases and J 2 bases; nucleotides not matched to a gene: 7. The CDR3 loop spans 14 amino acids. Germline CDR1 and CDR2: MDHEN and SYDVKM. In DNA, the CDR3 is TGTGCCAGCCTTCGGACAGGGGACACCTACGAGCAGTACTTC. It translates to CASLRTGDTYEQYF.

The CDR3 sequence: CATNRGPSYSPLHF. CDR3 nucleotide sequence: TGTGCCACTAACCGCGGACCTTCTTATTCACCCCTCCACTTT. This rearrangement joins TRBV7-9 to TRBJ1-6; D is unresolved. V lost 10 bases, J lost 8 bases, and 18 bases lay in between. The germline V gene has CDR1 SEHNR and CDR2 FQNEAQ (reference sequence). CDR3 length: 14 amino acids.

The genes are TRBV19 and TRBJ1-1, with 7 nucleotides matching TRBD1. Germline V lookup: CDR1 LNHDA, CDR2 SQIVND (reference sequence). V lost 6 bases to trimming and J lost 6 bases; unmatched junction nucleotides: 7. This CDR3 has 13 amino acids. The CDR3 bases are TGTGCCAGTAGAATACAGGGGAAGGCTGAAGCTTTCTTT. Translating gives CASRIQGKAEAFF.

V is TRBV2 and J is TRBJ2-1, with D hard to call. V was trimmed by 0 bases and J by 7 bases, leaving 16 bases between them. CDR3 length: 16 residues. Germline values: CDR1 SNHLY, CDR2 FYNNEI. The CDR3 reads CASSEATGGSVNEQFF. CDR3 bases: TGTGCCAGCAGTGAAGCGACGGGTGGGTCTGTGAATGAGCAGTTCTTC. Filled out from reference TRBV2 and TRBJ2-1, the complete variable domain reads EPEVTQTPSHQVTQMGQEVILRCVPISNHLYFYWYRQILGQKVEFLVSFYNNEISEKSEIFDDQFSVERPDGSNFTLKIRSTKLEDSAMYFCASSEATGGSVNEQFFGPGTRLTVL.

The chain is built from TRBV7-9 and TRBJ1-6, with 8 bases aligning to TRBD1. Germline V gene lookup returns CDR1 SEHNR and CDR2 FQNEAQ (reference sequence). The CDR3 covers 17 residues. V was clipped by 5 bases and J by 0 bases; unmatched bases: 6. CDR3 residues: CASSGYRGSSYNSPLHF. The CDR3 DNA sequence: TGTGCCAGCAGCGGGTACAGGGGGAGCTCCTATAATTCACCCCTCCACTTT.

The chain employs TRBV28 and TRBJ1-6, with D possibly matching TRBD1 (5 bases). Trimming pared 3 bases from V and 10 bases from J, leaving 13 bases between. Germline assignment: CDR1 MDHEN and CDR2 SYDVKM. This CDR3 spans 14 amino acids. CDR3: CASSLWQGSSPLHF. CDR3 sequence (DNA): TGTGCCAGCAGTTTGTGGCAGGGCAGCTCACCCCTCCACTTT.

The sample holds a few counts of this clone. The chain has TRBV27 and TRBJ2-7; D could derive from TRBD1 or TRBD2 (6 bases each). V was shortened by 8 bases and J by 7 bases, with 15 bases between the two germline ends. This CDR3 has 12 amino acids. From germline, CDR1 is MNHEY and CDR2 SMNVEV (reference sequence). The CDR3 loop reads CASRRGAGEQYF. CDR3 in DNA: TGTGCCAGCCGGAGGGGGGCGGGGGAGCAGTACTTC.

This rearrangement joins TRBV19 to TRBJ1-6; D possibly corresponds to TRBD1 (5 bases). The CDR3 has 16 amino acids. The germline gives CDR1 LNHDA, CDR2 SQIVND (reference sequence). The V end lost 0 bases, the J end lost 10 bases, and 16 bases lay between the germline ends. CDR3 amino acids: CASSIEGTPGRSPLHF. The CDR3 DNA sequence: TGTGCCAGTAGTATAGAAGGGACGCCGGGGAGATCACCCCTCCACTTT.

CDR3 in amino acids: CASSAGQTKQFF. The CDR3 nucleotides are TGTGCCAGCAGCGCGGGACAGACAAAGCAGTTCTTC. V gene TRBV7-2 combines with J gene TRBJ2-1; TRBD1 is a possible D gene (7 bases). Germline assignment: CDR1 SGHTA and CDR2 FQGNSA. This CDR3 is built from 12 residues. V dropped 5 bases and J dropped 11 bases, with 13 bases sitting between them.

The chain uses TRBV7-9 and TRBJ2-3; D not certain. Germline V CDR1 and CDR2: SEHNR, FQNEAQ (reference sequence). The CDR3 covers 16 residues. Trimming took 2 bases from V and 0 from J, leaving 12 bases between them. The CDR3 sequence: CASSLQSVPSTDTQYF. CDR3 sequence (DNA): TGTGCCAGCAGCTTACAGAGCGTACCTAGCACAGATACGCAGTATTTT.

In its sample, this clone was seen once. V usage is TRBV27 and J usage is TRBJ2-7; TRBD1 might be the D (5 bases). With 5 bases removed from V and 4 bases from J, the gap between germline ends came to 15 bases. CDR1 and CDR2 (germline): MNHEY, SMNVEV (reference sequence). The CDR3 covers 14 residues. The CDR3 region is CASSPQGSLYEQYF. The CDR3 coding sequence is TGTGCCAGCAGTCCCCAGGGCTCCTTATACGAGCAGTACTTC.

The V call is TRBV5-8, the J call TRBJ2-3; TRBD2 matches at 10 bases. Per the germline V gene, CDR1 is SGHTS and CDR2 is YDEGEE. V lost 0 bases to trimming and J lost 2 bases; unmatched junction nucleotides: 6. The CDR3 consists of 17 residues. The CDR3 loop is CASSLGLAGEITDTQYF. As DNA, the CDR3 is TGTGCCAGCAGCTTGGGGCTAGCGGGGGAGATCACAGATACGCAGTATTTT.

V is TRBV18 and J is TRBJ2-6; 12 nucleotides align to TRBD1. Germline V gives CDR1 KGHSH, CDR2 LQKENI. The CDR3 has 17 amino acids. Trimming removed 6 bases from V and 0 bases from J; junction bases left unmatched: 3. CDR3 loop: CASSGQGAVSGANVLTF. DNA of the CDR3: TGTGCCAGCTCGGGACAGGGGGCCGTCTCTGGGGCCAACGTCCTGACTTTC.

CDR3 amino acids: CASSLTEGAAGQYF. CDR3 nucleotides: TGTGCCAGCAGCTTGACGGAGGGGGCGGCGGGGCAGTACTTC. The chain uses TRBV5-4 and TRBJ2-7; D possibly corresponds to TRBD1 (7 bases). Germline V gene lookup returns CDR1 SGHNT and CDR2 YYREEE (reference sequence). CDR3 length equals 14 residues. Trimming pared 1 base from V and 9 bases from J, leaving 17 bases between.

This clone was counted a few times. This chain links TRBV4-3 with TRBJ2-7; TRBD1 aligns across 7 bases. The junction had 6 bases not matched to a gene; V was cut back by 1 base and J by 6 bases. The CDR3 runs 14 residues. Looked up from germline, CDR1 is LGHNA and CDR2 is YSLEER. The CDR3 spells CASSQVRGLGEQYF. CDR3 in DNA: TGCGCCAGCAGCCAAGTTAGGGGGCTCGGCGAGCAGTACTTC.

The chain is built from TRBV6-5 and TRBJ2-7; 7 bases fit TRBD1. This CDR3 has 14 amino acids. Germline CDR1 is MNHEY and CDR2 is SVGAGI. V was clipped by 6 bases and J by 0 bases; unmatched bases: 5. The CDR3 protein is CASRHRGPSYEQYF. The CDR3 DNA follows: TGTGCCAGCAGACACAGGGGACCCTCCTACGAGCAGTACTTC.

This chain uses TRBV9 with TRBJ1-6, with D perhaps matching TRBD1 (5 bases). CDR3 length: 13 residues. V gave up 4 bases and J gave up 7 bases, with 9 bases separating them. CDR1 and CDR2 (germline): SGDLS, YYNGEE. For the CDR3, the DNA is TGTGCCAGCAGCCGAGAGGGGAATTCACCCCTCCACTTT. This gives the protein CASSREGNSPLHF.

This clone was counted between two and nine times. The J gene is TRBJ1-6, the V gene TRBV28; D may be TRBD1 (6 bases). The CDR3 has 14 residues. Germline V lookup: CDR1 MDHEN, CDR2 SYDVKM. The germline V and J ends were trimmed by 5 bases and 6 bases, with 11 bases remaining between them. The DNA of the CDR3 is TGTGCCAGCAGTACAGGGTATCTTAATTCACCCCTCCACTTT. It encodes CASSTGYLNSPLHF.

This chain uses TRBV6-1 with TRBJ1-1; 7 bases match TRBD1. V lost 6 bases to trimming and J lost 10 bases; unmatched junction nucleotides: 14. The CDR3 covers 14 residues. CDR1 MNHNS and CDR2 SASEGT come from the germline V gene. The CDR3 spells CASSPEQGSVVAFF. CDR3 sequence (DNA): TGTGCCAGCAGCCCAGAACAGGGGTCCGTTGTAGCTTTCTTT.

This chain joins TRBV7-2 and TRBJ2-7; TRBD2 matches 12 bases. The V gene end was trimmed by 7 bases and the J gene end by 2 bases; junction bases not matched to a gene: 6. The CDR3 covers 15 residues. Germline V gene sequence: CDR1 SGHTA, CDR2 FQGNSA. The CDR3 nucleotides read TGTGCCAGCACCCTAGGACTAGCGGGGACCTACGAGCAGTACTTC. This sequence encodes CASTLGLAGTYEQYF.

In DNA, the CDR3 is TGTGCCAGCAGTTATTCAGGACAAATTGAAGCTTTCTTT. Translating gives CASSYSGQIEAFF. V gene TRBV6-5 combines with J gene TRBJ1-1; possibly TRBD1 for D (5 bases). V shed 3 bases and J shed 7 bases, with 12 bases lying between them. Germline V gene lookup returns CDR1 MNHEY and CDR2 SVGAGI. This CDR3 is built from 13 residues.

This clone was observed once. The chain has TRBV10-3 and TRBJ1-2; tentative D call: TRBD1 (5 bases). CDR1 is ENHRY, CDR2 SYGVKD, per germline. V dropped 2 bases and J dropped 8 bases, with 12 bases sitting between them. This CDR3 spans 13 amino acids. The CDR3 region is CAISETRVRGYTF. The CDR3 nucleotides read TGTGCCATCAGTGAGACCAGGGTTCGGGGCTACACCTTC.

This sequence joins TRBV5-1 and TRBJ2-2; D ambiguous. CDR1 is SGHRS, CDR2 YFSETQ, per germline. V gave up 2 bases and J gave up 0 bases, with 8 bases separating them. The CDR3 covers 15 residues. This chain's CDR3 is CASSFGRANTGELFF. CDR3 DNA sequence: TGCGCCAGCAGCTTCGGCAGAGCGAACACCGGGGAGCTGTTTTTT. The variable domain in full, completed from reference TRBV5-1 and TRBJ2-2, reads KAGVTQTPRYLIKTRGQQVTLSCSPISGHRSVSWYQQTPGQGLQFLFEYFSETQRNKGNFPGRFSGRQFSNSRSEMNVSTLELGDSALYLCASSFGRANTGELFFGEGSRLTVL.

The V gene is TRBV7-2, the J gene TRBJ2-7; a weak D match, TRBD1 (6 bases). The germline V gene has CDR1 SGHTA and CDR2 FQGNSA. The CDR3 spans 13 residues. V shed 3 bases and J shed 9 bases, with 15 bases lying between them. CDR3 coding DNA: TGTGCCAGCAGCTTTGGAGCCCAGACAGGGCAGTACTTC. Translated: CASSFGAQTGQYF. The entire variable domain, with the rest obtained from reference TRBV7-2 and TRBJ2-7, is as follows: GAGVSQSPSNKVTEKGKDVELRCDPISGHTALYWYRQSLGQGLEFLIYFQGNSAPDKSGLPSDRFSAERTGGSVSTLTIQRTQQEDSAVYLCASSFGAQTGQYFGPGTRLTVT.

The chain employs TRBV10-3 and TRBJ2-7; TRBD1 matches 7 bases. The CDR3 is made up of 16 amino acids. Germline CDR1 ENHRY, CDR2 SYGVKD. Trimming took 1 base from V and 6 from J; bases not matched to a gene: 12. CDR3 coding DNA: TGTGCCATCAGTGAGTTAGGGACAGTCAACTCGCTCGAGCAGTACTTC. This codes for CAISELGTVNSLEQYF.

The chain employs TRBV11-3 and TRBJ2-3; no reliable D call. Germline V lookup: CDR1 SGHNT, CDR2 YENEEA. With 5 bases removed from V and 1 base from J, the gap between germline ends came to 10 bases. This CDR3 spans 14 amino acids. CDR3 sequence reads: CASSRRAGTDTQYF. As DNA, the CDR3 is TGTGCCAGCAGCCGACGGGCGGGCACAGATACGCAGTATTTT.

CDR3 DNA: TGTGCCAGCAGCCGGGGACAGGATAATTCACCCCTCCACTTT. Residues: CASSRGQDNSPLHF. J is TRBJ1-6 and V is TRBV5-8; 8 positions match TRBD1. Germline trimming cut 4 bases from V and 5 bases from J; bases unmatched to any gene: 2. From germline, CDR1 is SGHTS and CDR2 YDEGEE. The CDR3 sequence is 14 residues long.

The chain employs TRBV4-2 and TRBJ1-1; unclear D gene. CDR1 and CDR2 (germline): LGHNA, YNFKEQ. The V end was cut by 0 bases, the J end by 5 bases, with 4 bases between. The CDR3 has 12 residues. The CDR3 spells CASSQDGTEAFF. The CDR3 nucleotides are TGTGCCAGCAGCCAAGATGGTACTGAAGCTTTCTTT.